This TCR beta chain was captured in a study of shared clonotypes between healthy human individuals. Study context: A donor's plate count was three for CD4 naive and three for CD4 memory; CD8 naive had two and CD8 memory one.

A single count supports this clone. The CDR3 runs 16 residues. Germline V gene lookup returns CDR1 KGHSH and CDR2 LQKENI. Trimming removed 0 bases from V and 11 bases from J; junction bases left unmatched: 12. Sequenced by immunoSEQ multiplex PCR; TCRdb stores in-frame clones only, minus some. This repertoire shows some 200,000 clones, approximately 92% found once; its top ten account for 0.067%. The chain combines TRBV18 with TRBJ2-5, with TRBD2 matching 10 bases. This receptor was obtained from a woman in her 30s in good health. Sequencing used naive CD4+ T cells sorted from blood. Subset: CD45RA+ positively selected. The CDR3, as DNA: TGTGCCAGCTCACCACCGGGGCTAGCGGGAGTAGGGGAGCAGTACTTC. It codes for CASSPPGLAGVGEQYF. Using reference TRBV18 and TRBJ2-5 for the parts outside the CDR3, the full variable domain is NAGVMQNPRHLVRRRGQEARLRCSPMKGHSHVYWYRQLPEEGLKFMVYLQKENIIDESGMPKERFSAEFPKEGPSILRIQQVVRGDSAAYFCASSPPGLAGVGEQYFGPGTRLLVL.